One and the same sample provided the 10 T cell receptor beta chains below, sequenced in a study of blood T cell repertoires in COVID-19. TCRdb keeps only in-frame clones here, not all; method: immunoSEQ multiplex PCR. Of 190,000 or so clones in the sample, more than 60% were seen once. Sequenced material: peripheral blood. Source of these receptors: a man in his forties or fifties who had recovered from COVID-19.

In DNA form, the CDR3 reads TGCGCCAGCAGCCAAGATAGAGGTCCCCTTGGCAACGTCCTGACTTTC. Protein: CASSQDRGPLGNVLTF. This chain links TRBV4-1 with TRBJ2-6; D is unclear. The germline V and J ends were trimmed by 0 bases and 9 bases, with 15 bases remaining between them. The CDR3 loop spans 16 amino acids. Germline lookup yields CDR1 MGHRA and CDR2 YSYEKL.

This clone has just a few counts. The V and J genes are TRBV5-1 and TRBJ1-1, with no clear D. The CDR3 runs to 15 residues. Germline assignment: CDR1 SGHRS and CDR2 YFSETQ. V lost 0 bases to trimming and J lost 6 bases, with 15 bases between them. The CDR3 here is CASSLEVVGGSEAFF. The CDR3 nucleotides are TGCGCCAGCAGCTTGGAGGTCGTGGGAGGCTCTGAAGCTTTCTTT. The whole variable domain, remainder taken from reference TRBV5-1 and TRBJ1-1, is KAGVTQTPRYLIKTRGQQVTLSCSPISGHRSVSWYQQTPGQGLQFLFEYFSETQRNKGNFPGRFSGRQFSNSRSEMNVSTLELGDSALYLCASSLEVVGGSEAFFGQGTRLTVV.

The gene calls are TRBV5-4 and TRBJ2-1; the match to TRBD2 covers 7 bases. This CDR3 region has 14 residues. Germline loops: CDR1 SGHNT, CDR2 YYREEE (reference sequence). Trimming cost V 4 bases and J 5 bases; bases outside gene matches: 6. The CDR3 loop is CASSRTRPDNEQFF. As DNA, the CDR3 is TGTGCCAGCAGCCGGACTAGACCGGACAATGAGCAGTTCTTC. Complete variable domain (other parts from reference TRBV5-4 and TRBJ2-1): ETGVTQSPTHLIKTRGQQVTLRCSSQSGHNTVSWYQQALGQGPQFIFQYYREEENGRGNFPPRFSGLQFPNYSSELNVNALELDDSALYLCASSRTRPDNEQFFGPGTRLTVL.

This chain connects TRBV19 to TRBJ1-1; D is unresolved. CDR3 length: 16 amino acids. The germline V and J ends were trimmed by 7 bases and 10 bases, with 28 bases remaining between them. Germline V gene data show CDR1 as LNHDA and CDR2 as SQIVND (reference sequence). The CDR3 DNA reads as TGTGCCAGTACGACTTTAAACTTAGGCGGCCCTAGGTCAGCTTTCTTT. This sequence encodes CASTTLNLGGPRSAFF.

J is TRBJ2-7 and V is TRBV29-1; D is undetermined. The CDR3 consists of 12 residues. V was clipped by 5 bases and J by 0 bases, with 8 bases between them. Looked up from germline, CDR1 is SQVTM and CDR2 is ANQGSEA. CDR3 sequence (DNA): TGCAGCGTTCGGGTTAACTCCTACGAGCAGTACTTC. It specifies CSVRVNSYEQYF.

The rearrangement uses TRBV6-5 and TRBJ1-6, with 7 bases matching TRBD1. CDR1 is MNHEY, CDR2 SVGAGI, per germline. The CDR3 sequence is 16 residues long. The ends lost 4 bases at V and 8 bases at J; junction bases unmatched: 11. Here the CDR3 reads CASSSPTGLVDSPLHF. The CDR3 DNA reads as TGTGCCAGCAGTTCCCCGACAGGGCTAGTCGATTCACCCCTCCACTTT.

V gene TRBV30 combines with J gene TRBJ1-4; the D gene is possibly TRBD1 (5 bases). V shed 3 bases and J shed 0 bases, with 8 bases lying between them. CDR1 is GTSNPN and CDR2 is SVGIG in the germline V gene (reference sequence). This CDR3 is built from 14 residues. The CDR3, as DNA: TGTGCCTGGAGCGAGACAGCAACTAATGAAAAACTGTTTTTT. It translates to CAWSETATNEKLFF.

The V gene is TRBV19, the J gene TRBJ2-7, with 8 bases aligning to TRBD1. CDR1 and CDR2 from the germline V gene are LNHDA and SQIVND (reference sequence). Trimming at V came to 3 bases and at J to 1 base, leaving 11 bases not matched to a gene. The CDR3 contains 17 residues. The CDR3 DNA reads TGTGCCAGTAGTATTTTGTTCGGGCAGGGGGCTTCCTACGAGCAGTACTTC. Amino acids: CASSILFGQGASYEQYF. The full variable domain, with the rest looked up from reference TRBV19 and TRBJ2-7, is DGGITQSPKYLFRKEGQNVTLSCEQNLNHDAMYWYRQDPGQGLRLIYYSQIVNDFQKGDIAEGYSVSREKKESFPLTVTSAQKNPTAFYLCASSILFGQGASYEQYFGPGTRLTVT.

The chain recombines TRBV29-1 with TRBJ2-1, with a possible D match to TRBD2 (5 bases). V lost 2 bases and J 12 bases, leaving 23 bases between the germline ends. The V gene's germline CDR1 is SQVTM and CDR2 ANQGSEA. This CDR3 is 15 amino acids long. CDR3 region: CSVESSGVVSGRQFF. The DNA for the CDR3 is TGCAGCGTTGAATCATCCGGGGTGGTGAGTGGAAGGCAGTTCTTC.

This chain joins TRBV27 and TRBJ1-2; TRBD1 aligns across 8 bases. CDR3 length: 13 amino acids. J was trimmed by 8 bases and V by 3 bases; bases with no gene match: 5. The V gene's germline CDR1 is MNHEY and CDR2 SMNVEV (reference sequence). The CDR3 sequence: CASSLTGALGYTF. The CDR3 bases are TGTGCCAGCAGTTTGACAGGGGCTTTAGGCTACACCTTC.